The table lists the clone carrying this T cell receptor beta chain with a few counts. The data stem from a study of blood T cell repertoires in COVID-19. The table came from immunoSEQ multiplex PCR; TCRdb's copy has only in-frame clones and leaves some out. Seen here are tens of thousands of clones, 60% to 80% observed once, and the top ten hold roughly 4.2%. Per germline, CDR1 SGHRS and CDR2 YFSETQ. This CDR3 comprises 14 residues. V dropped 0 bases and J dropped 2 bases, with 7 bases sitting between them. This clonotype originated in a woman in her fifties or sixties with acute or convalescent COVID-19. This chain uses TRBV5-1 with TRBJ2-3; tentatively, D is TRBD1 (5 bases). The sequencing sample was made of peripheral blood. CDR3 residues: CASSLDRPTDTQYF. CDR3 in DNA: TGCGCCAGCAGCTTGGACAGGCCCACAGATACGCAGTATTTT.